This is a list of T cell receptor beta chains from one sample in a study of blood T cell repertoires in COVID-19. Data came from immunoSEQ multiplex PCR; TCRdb stores just in-frame clones and leaves some out. The top ten clones hold less than 6% of a sample with fewer than 80,000 clones, about four fifths of them seen once. The sample consisted of peripheral blood. The receptors originated from a woman aged 80 or over with active or convalescent COVID-19. Each CDR3 is given with its conserved first and last residue. Each record gives: clone size, J gene, V gene, D gene, CDR3 DNA, CDR3 protein. A D gene is named only where the DNA matches it firmly. A row's size may be missing; if present it is once, few, many or a size class.

clone_size: -
j_call: TRBJ2-1
v_call: TRBV19
d_call: TRBD2
cdr3_nt: TGTGCCAGTAAAATAGCGGGGTACAATGAGCAGTTCTTC
cdr3_aa: CASKIAGYNEQFF

clone_size: -
j_call: TRBJ2-4
v_call: TRBV5-3
d_call: -
cdr3_nt: TGTGCCAGAAGCCTAGGGACATTCCTAGCCAAAAACATTCAGTACTTC
cdr3_aa: CARSLGTFLAKNIQYF

clone_size: -
j_call: TRBJ1-3
v_call: TRBV9
d_call: TRBD1
cdr3_nt: TGTGCCAGCAGCGTAACCCCGACCCCCGGACAGGGAAGAAACACCATATATTTT
cdr3_aa: CASSVTPTPGQGRNTIYF

clone_size: -
j_call: TRBJ1-2
v_call: TRBV5-7
d_call: -
cdr3_nt: TGTGCCAGCAGCTCGGGAAGTTGGCAGCTCAATGCTAACTATGGCTACACCTTC
cdr3_aa: CASSSGSWQLNANYGYTF

clone_size: -
j_call: TRBJ1-1
v_call: TRBV5-4
d_call: -
cdr3_nt: TGTGCCAGCAGCTTGGCCAACCCCTCGGTCACTGAAGCTTTCTTT
cdr3_aa: CASSLANPSVTEAFF

clone_size: -
j_call: TRBJ2-2
v_call: TRBV6-2/TRBV6-3
d_call: TRBD2
cdr3_nt: TGTGCCAGCAGCAACAGCGGGGGGCGCACCGGGGAGCTGTTTTTT
cdr3_aa: CASSNSGGRTGELFF

clone_size: -
j_call: TRBJ2-1
v_call: TRBV5-1
d_call: TRBD1
cdr3_nt: TGCGCCAGCAGCAACCCAAGACAGGGTTTGGACTACAATGAGCAGTTCTTC
cdr3_aa: CASSNPRQGLDYNEQFF

clone_size: -
j_call: TRBJ1-4
v_call: TRBV5-8
d_call: TRBD1
cdr3_nt: TGTGCCGGATCAGGACAGGGAAGTGAAAAACTGTTTTTT
cdr3_aa: CAGSGQGSEKLFF

clone_size: -
j_call: TRBJ1-1
v_call: TRBV5-1
d_call: -
cdr3_nt: TGCGCCAGCAGCTTTCGGGGTGTGGACACTGAAGCTTTCTTT
cdr3_aa: CASSFRGVDTEAFF

clone_size: few
j_call: TRBJ1-2
v_call: TRBV5-1
d_call: -
cdr3_nt: TGCGCCAGCAGAAATGCGGGCTATGGCTACACCTTC
cdr3_aa: CASRNAGYGYTF

clone_size: once
j_call: TRBJ2-3
v_call: TRBV11-3
d_call: -
cdr3_nt: TGTGCCAGCAGCTCCCGCGGGCCCTTCCCAGATACGCAGTATTTT
cdr3_aa: CASSSRGPFPDTQYF

clone_size: -
j_call: TRBJ2-1
v_call: TRBV18
d_call: -
cdr3_nt: TGTGCCAGCTCACCATTGGGTGGGTACAGCTCCTACAATGAGCAGTTCTTC
cdr3_aa: CASSPLGGYSSYNEQFF

clone_size: -
j_call: TRBJ1-6
v_call: TRBV7-8
d_call: -
cdr3_nt: TGTGCCAGCAGCTTAGCGGGCTTCTATAATTCACCCCTCCACTTT
cdr3_aa: CASSLAGFYNSPLHF

clone_size: -
j_call: TRBJ2-2
v_call: TRBV9
d_call: -
cdr3_nt: TGTGCCAGCAGCCTTGACGGGTTGAGGGAGCTGTTTTTT
cdr3_aa: CASSLDGLRELFF

clone_size: -
j_call: TRBJ2-7
v_call: TRBV27
d_call: -
cdr3_nt: TGTGCCAGCAGCCCCTCGCGCGGGGCCGGTGCAGAGCAGTACTTC
cdr3_aa: CASSPSRGAGAEQYF

clone_size: -
j_call: TRBJ1-1
v_call: TRBV6-5
d_call: TRBD1
cdr3_nt: TGTGCCAGCAGCAAGACAGGGGCTGAAGCTTTCTTT
cdr3_aa: CASSKTGAEAFF

clone_size: -
j_call: TRBJ1-1
v_call: TRBV7-9
d_call: TRBD1
cdr3_nt: TGTGCCAGCAGCTCCGGGACAGGGTACACTGAAGCTTTCTTT
cdr3_aa: CASSSGTGYTEAFF

clone_size: once
j_call: TRBJ1-2
v_call: TRBV29-1
d_call: TRBD1
cdr3_nt: TGCAGCGTTTCCCTCGGGACAGGGGGAGGCTACACCTTC
cdr3_aa: CSVSLGTGGGYTF

clone_size: -
j_call: TRBJ2-3
v_call: TRBV9
d_call: -
cdr3_nt: TGTGCCAGCAGCGTAAGTTGGGCGGGACCAGATACGCAGTATTTT
cdr3_aa: CASSVSWAGPDTQYF

clone_size: once
j_call: TRBJ1-5
v_call: TRBV6-2/TRBV6-3
d_call: -
cdr3_nt: TGTGCCAGCAGTTACTCCGGAGGGAAAGGCAATCAGCCCCAGCATTTT
cdr3_aa: CASSYSGGKGNQPQHF

clone_size: -
j_call: TRBJ1-2
v_call: TRBV7-2
d_call: -
cdr3_nt: TGTGCCAGCAGCACTCGTGACAGCCTCGGAGCCTACACCTTC
cdr3_aa: CASSTRDSLGAYTF

clone_size: -
j_call: TRBJ2-5
v_call: TRBV24-1
d_call: -
cdr3_nt: TGTGCCACCAGTGATGATAACAGGTTTTCCGGTTGGACCCAGTACTTC
cdr3_aa: CATSDDNRFSGWTQYF

clone_size: -
j_call: TRBJ2-6
v_call: TRBV5-6
d_call: TRBD1
cdr3_nt: TGTGCCAGCAGCTCCTACCGGATGGGACAGAGCTCTGGGGCCAACGTCCTGACTTTC
cdr3_aa: CASSSYRMGQSSGANVLTF

clone_size: -
j_call: TRBJ2-2
v_call: TRBV9
d_call: -
cdr3_nt: TGTGCCAGCAGCACCCGCGAGTACTTGGACACCGGGGAGCTGTTTTTT
cdr3_aa: CASSTREYLDTGELFF

clone_size: -
j_call: TRBJ1-4
v_call: TRBV7-9
d_call: TRBD1
cdr3_nt: TGTGCCAGCAGCTCCGGACAGGGGAGGGAAAAACTGTTTTTT
cdr3_aa: CASSSGQGREKLFF

clone_size: -
j_call: TRBJ2-7
v_call: TRBV7-2
d_call: TRBD1
cdr3_nt: TGTGCCAGCAGCCAAACAGGGGGCGCGCAGTACTTC
cdr3_aa: CASSQTGGAQYF

clone_size: -
j_call: TRBJ2-6
v_call: TRBV2
d_call: -
cdr3_nt: TGTGCCAGCAGTGAAGCGGGCAGGGCTGGGGCCAACGTCCTGACTTTC
cdr3_aa: CASSEAGRAGANVLTF

clone_size: -
j_call: TRBJ2-1
v_call: TRBV6-6
d_call: TRBD2
cdr3_nt: TGTGCCAGCCTAGCGGACTCCTACAATGAGCAGTTCTTC
cdr3_aa: CASLADSYNEQFF

clone_size: -
j_call: TRBJ1-1
v_call: TRBV7-9
d_call: -
cdr3_nt: TGTGCCAGCAGCTTAGGGGTCGGGAATGCTTTCTTT
cdr3_aa: CASSLGVGNAFF

clone_size: -
j_call: TRBJ1-6
v_call: TRBV5-5
d_call: TRBD1
cdr3_nt: TGTGCCAGCAGCTTACGACAGGGAGGTTCACCCCTCCACTTT
cdr3_aa: CASSLRQGGSPLHF

clone_size: -
j_call: TRBJ1-6
v_call: TRBV30
d_call: -
cdr3_nt: TGTGCCTGGAGTGTCGGCGGGGGGGGATCACCCCTCCACTTT
cdr3_aa: CAWSVGGGGSPLHF

clone_size: -
j_call: TRBJ1-2
v_call: TRBV5-6
d_call: -
cdr3_nt: TGTGCCAGCAGCTTGTCCAGCTATGGCTACACCTTC
cdr3_aa: CASSLSSYGYTF

clone_size: -
j_call: TRBJ1-4
v_call: TRBV19
d_call: TRBD1
cdr3_nt: TGTGCCAGTAGTAGAGACAGGGGAGAATCGGCTAATGAAAAACTGTTTTTT
cdr3_aa: CASSRDRGESANEKLFF

clone_size: -
j_call: TRBJ1-2
v_call: TRBV9
d_call: TRBD1
cdr3_nt: TGTGCCAGCAGCGGACGCCAAGACCGGACACCCGACAGGGGGGACGGCTACACCTTC
cdr3_aa: CASSGRQDRTPDRGDGYTF

clone_size: -
j_call: TRBJ2-7
v_call: TRBV7-2
d_call: TRBD1
cdr3_nt: TGTGCCAGCAGCTTAGGGGGGACAGGATACTACGAGCAGTACTTC
cdr3_aa: CASSLGGTGYYEQYF

clone_size: -
j_call: TRBJ1-2
v_call: TRBV4-1
d_call: TRBD1
cdr3_nt: TGCGCCAGCAGCCATGGACAGGGAGGGGATGGCTACACCTTC
cdr3_aa: CASSHGQGGDGYTF

clone_size: -
j_call: TRBJ1-2
v_call: TRBV5-5
d_call: TRBD1
cdr3_nt: TGTGCCAGCTTGGGACAGGGGCTTTATGGCTACACCTTC
cdr3_aa: CASLGQGLYGYTF

clone_size: -
j_call: TRBJ2-2
v_call: TRBV11-3
d_call: -
cdr3_nt: TGTGCCAGCAGCTTAGGGGCAGGGAAGTTAAACACCGGGGAGCTGTTTTTT
cdr3_aa: CASSLGAGKLNTGELFF

clone_size: -
j_call: TRBJ2-5
v_call: TRBV3-1/TRBV3-2
d_call: TRBD2
cdr3_nt: TGTGCCAGCATCCTACGGCCCGGGACTAGCGGCCAAGAGACCCAGTACTTC
cdr3_aa: CASILRPGTSGQETQYF

clone_size: -
j_call: TRBJ2-4
v_call: TRBV28
d_call: -
cdr3_nt: TGTGCCAGCAGTCCCCCCCTCCTAAACATTCAGTACTTC
cdr3_aa: CASSPPLLNIQYF

clone_size: -
j_call: TRBJ2-1
v_call: TRBV5-1
d_call: TRBD2
cdr3_nt: TGCGCCAGCAGCTTGGAGGGCGGGGGGTACAATGAGCAGTTCTTC
cdr3_aa: CASSLEGGGYNEQFF

clone_size: -
j_call: TRBJ2-1
v_call: TRBV7-8
d_call: -
cdr3_nt: TGTGCCAGCAGCCTGACTACTTCCTACAATGAGCAGTTCTTC
cdr3_aa: CASSLTTSYNEQFF

clone_size: -
j_call: TRBJ2-2
v_call: TRBV7-9
d_call: TRBD1
cdr3_nt: TGTGCCAGCAGCAGGGGACAGGGGACTTACACCGGGGAGCTGTTTTTT
cdr3_aa: CASSRGQGTYTGELFF

clone_size: -
j_call: TRBJ1-2
v_call: TRBV15
d_call: TRBD1
cdr3_nt: TGTGCCACCAGCAGAGAACAGGGGCTTGGCTACACCTTC
cdr3_aa: CATSREQGLGYTF

clone_size: -
j_call: TRBJ1-5
v_call: TRBV18
d_call: -
cdr3_nt: TGTGCCAGCTCGGTACAGGGTTTAGGAAATCAGCCCCAGCATTTT
cdr3_aa: CASSVQGLGNQPQHF

clone_size: -
j_call: TRBJ2-7
v_call: TRBV4-1
d_call: -
cdr3_nt: TGCGCCAGCAGCCAAGCCAGGGACACCCCTAGGGAGCAGTACTTC
cdr3_aa: CASSQARDTPREQYF

clone_size: -
j_call: TRBJ1-6
v_call: TRBV27
d_call: -
cdr3_nt: TGTGCCAGCAGTGCCCACTGGGGGGCGGGGGGTTCACCCCTCCACTTT
cdr3_aa: CASSAHWGAGGSPLHF

clone_size: -
j_call: TRBJ2-1
v_call: TRBV7-9
d_call: -
cdr3_nt: TGTGCCAGCAGCTTAGCTGGGACTGGGAATGAGCAGTTCTTC
cdr3_aa: CASSLAGTGNEQFF

clone_size: -
j_call: TRBJ2-7
v_call: TRBV7-2
d_call: TRBD2
cdr3_nt: TGTGCCAGCAGCTTAGGTACTAGCGGGAGTAACGAGCAGTACTTC
cdr3_aa: CASSLGTSGSNEQYF

clone_size: -
j_call: TRBJ1-5
v_call: TRBV23-1
d_call: TRBD1
cdr3_nt: TGCGCCAGCATTCCAACCGGGACAGGGGCGGTTGGTCAGCCCCAGCATTTT
cdr3_aa: CASIPTGTGAVGQPQHF

clone_size: -
j_call: TRBJ1-3
v_call: TRBV7-8
d_call: TRBD1
cdr3_nt: TGTGCCAGCAGCCACTCCGACAGGGGGCTAATTGGAAACACCATATATTTT
cdr3_aa: CASSHSDRGLIGNTIYF

clone_size: -
j_call: TRBJ1-1
v_call: TRBV27
d_call: -
cdr3_nt: TGTGCCAGCACCCCGAGGTCAGGGTCCACTGAAGCTTTCTTT
cdr3_aa: CASTPRSGSTEAFF

clone_size: -
j_call: TRBJ2-4
v_call: TRBV7-9
d_call: -
cdr3_nt: TGTGCCAGCAGCATTACGGGCGGGGGCGGCGGAAACATTCAGTACTTC
cdr3_aa: CASSITGGGGGNIQYF

clone_size: once
j_call: TRBJ2-3
v_call: TRBV9
d_call: TRBD2
cdr3_nt: TGTGCCAGCAGCCCCAGCCAGGGGCTAGCGGGGGGCCGCACAGATACGCAGTATTTT
cdr3_aa: CASSPSQGLAGGRTDTQYF

clone_size: few
j_call: TRBJ1-5
v_call: TRBV7-6
d_call: -
cdr3_nt: TGTGCCAGCAGCTTAGAGGGCGGGGGCAATCAGCCCCAGCATTTT
cdr3_aa: CASSLEGGGNQPQHF

clone_size: few
j_call: TRBJ2-7
v_call: TRBV5-1
d_call: TRBD1
cdr3_nt: TGCGCCAGCAGCTTGGAACAGGGGTATTACGAGCAGTACTTC
cdr3_aa: CASSLEQGYYEQYF

clone_size: -
j_call: TRBJ1-1
v_call: TRBV5-1
d_call: -
cdr3_nt: TGCGCCAGCAGCTCCGAACCGGCAGGAAAGACTGAAGCTTTCTTT
cdr3_aa: CASSSEPAGKTEAFF

clone_size: -
j_call: TRBJ1-5
v_call: TRBV13
d_call: -
cdr3_nt: TGTGCCAGCAGCTCAACAAAATATAGCAATCAGCCCCAGCATTTT
cdr3_aa: CASSSTKYSNQPQHF

clone_size: -
j_call: TRBJ1-5
v_call: TRBV2
d_call: -
cdr3_nt: TGTGCCAGCAGTGAAACCCGGGTACGTTATAGCAATCAGCCCCAGCATTTT
cdr3_aa: CASSETRVRYSNQPQHF